The T cell receptor (beta chain) described here comes from a study of CD8+CD57+ T cells in acquired aplastic anemia. Study summary: Yields of DNA that came from sorted CD4+ and CD8+ cells averaged about 3.5 ug. Findings of the study overall: Roughly 28 was the count of CD8+ CDR3 sequences that patients shared with controls.

The V gene's germline CDR1 is MNHEY and CDR2 SMNVEV (reference sequence). V was shortened by 5 bases and J by 5 bases, with 16 bases between the two germline ends. The CDR3 has 14 amino acids. Genomic DNA provided the template from which TCR beta VDJ and CDR3 profiles were obtained. Each CDR3 protein gets one entry after TCRdb re-called the reads with MiXCR. The sample carries hundreds of thousands of distinct CDR3 sequences, about 70% recorded once. This clonotype was observed many times. As yet, its antigen is unknown. This sequence was found in a human donor in good health, serving as a control. The sample was sorted CD4+, CD8+, or CD8+CD57+ T cells (not recorded which) from PBMCs. The rearrangement joins TRBV27 to TRBJ2-7; no reliable D call. The CDR3 coding sequence is TGTGCCAGCAGTCCAGACGGCCTCCGCCACGAGCAGTACTTC. Amino acid sequence: CASSPDGLRHEQYF.